The 2 T cell receptor beta chains in this list originate from one sample, sequenced in a study of T cells after yellow fever vaccination. TCRdb re-called the 5' RACE reads with MiXCR, one entry per CDR3 protein. Here the sample spans approximately 31,000 distinct CDR3 sequences, about 11% being singletons. Here the sequenced sample was PBMCs, either bulk or a sorted T-cell subset (CD4+, CD8+, memory, or dextramer-sorted; not recorded which), taken around 16 days after the first yellow fever vaccination. The receptors here all came from a man between 18 and 29 years old who received the YFV17D yellow fever vaccine.

The table lists this clonotype with many counts. The chain employs TRBV3-1 and TRBJ2-5; D gene unclear. Germline CDR1 and CDR2: LGHDT and YNNKEL (reference sequence). The CDR3 extends over 13 amino acids. With 10 bases removed from V and 3 bases from J, the gap between germline ends came to 15 bases. CDR3 sequence reads: CAISTLAEETQYF. The CDR3 bases are TGTGCCATCTCAACCTTGGCCGAAGAGACCCAGTACTTC.

This clonotype was observed many times. This chain links TRBV20-1 with TRBJ1-6; D possibly corresponds to TRBD1 (5 bases). There are 12 residues in the CDR3. With 6 bases removed from V and 7 bases from J, the gap between germline ends came to 10 bases. Germline-derived CDR1 and CDR2 are DFQATT and SNEGSKA (reference sequence). DNA for the CDR3: TGCAGTGCACGGTGGGGGAATTCACCCCTCCACTTT. It specifies CSARWGNSPLHF.